Listed here is a single T cell receptor beta chain. What this receptor recognizes is not known. No quality values exist for individual bases; no much larger clone is one base distant. The data derive from a study of PD-L1 blockade in urothelial cancer (dated by TCRdb to 2016 to 2017). About the full investigation: All patients started therapy around 2014 and received atezolizumab 1,200 mg intravenously every 3 weeks. About nine tenths of the roughly 29 patients were identified as males with urothelial cancer of bladder origin, and a prior smoking history was reported by 18 of 29 patients. Patients had an ECOG performance status of 0 or 1 and had received between 0 and 3 prior chemotherapy regimens. Blood samples were analyzed 3 weeks after the start of treatment (second dose) and 6 weeks after the start of treatment. Blood samples gave median yields of about 150,000 T cells and tens of thousands of unique TCRs, along with a median clonality of 0.080. The study, an exploratory multi-omic analysis, examined somatic, immune and clinical correlates of response to PD-L1 blockade with atezolizumab in urothelial cancer. Pretreatment tumor samples and matched peripheral blood, collected serially before and after atezolizumab treatment, underwent TCR sequencing. Durable clinical benefit meant progression-free survival longer than 6 months, and TCR features were also tested against progression-free and overall survival. In the same patients, whole exome sequencing and RNA sequencing of pretreatment tumors were performed in addition to TCR sequencing. Durable clinical benefit was achieved by nine patients but not by the remaining 20. Pretreatment blood TCR-seq was available for about 30 patients, at least one posttreatment blood collection was obtained for around 25 patients, and tumor TCR-seq was available for around 25 patients.

According to the study, the label for this sample's time point signals: peripheral blood 6 weeks after treatment start. A total of 29 patients with locally advanced or metastatic urothelial carcinoma, treated at Memorial Sloan Kettering on a trial protocol, made up the cohort. Peripheral blood mononuclear cells were collected pretreatment and during treatment, with between 1 and 8 total time points obtained per patient. The Qiagen DNeasy Blood extraction kit was used to purify genomic DNA from total PBMCs and from tumor samples. PBMCs were collected pretreatment and during treatment and were isolated and stored as previously described. For CDR1 and CDR2, the germline V gene lists SGHAT and FQNNGV. The CDR3 contains 14 residues, cysteine and phenylalanine counted. Of all the DNA, just the CDR3 is kept, 42 bases in frame from base 1. The paper's findings and limits, for the study overall: At 3 weeks after the start of treatment, tumor-associated TCR clones in peripheral blood had expanded more in patients with durable benefit (n of about 20, p = 0.022). Improved progression-free and overall survival was associated with having pretreatment peripheral blood TCR clonality below the median. Because the sample size was small (n of about 31) and many of the analyses were exploratory, the results are meant to be hypothesis-generating.

Each PCR received spiked-in synthetic TCR analog templates so that absolute template abundance could be estimated from read counts. TCRbeta CDR3 regions were amplified from genomic DNA with bias-controlled V and J gene primers using the immunoSEQ assay. Sequencing of rearranged TCRbeta segments was performed at approximately 20X coverage. Per the authors' processing: Sequencing errors were corrected by clustering and CDR3s were annotated against IMGT to assign V, D and J genes. Downstream analyses used only productive TCRbeta rearrangements and left out out-of-frame or stop-codon sequences. Clonality was computed as one minus Shannon entropy normalized by the log of the number of unique productive sequences. Clones differing between time points or between blood and tumor were identified using Fisher's exact test with Benjamini-Hochberg correction, with an adjusted p below 0.01 applied as the threshold. Drawn from immuneACCESS, this table holds only the in-frame rearrangements with V and J called that TCRdb kept. Clones are partly lost; checked studies trace under half to an unresolved V gene and leave the rest unexplained. V and J calls and clone size come straight from that table; D and trimming were deduced from the DNA. For this sample the table gives around 50,000 clones, of which roughly 88% were detected only once. Under 2.5% of the sample is in the top ten clones.

The sequence was obtained from a man over 45 with urothelial cancer. Recombination connected TRBV11-2 to TRBJ2-1, and TRBD2 matches 8 of the central bases. The material was PBMCs, obtained around atezolizumab (anti-PD-L1) treatment. The nucleotides read TGTGAGTCATGGCGGGAGGCCCGCGAGCATGAGCAGTTCTTC. It is translated as CESWREAREHEQFF.